Each of the 30 T cell receptor beta chains below was sequenced from the same sample in a study of blood T cell repertoires in COVID-19. Data came from immunoSEQ multiplex PCR; TCRdb stores just in-frame clones and leaves some out. This sample has tens of thousands of clones, with 80% to 90% found just once. Specimen: peripheral blood. The receptors shown here come from a man aged 60-69 years with acute or convalescent COVID-19.

The J gene is TRBJ1-1, the V gene TRBV5-1, with D unclear. Looked up from germline, CDR1 is SGHRS and CDR2 is YFSETQ. V was shortened by 5 bases and J by 0 bases, with 8 bases between the two germline ends. This CDR3 contains 13 residues. CDR3 protein: CASSGGLNTEAFF. The CDR3 DNA reads as TGCGCCAGCAGTGGCGGATTGAACACTGAAGCTTTCTTT.

This chain joins TRBV4-2 and TRBJ1-3, with TRBD1 as a possible D gene (5 bases). The CDR3 runs to 15 residues. V shed 0 bases and J shed 4 bases, with 10 bases lying between them. Germline CDR1 is LGHNA and CDR2 is YNFKEQ. CDR3 region: CASSQDGTTGNTIYF. CDR3 sequence (DNA): TGTGCCAGCAGCCAAGATGGGACTACGGGAAACACCATATATTTT.

In the case of this clone: At one end, the junction sequence differs from germline, possibly due to a read error. V usage is TRBV15 and J usage is TRBJ2-2; tentatively, D is TRBD2 (5 bases). The CDR3 runs to 12 residues. From germline, CDR1 is LNHNV and CDR2 YYDKDF (reference sequence). CDR3 nucleotides: TGTGCCACCAGCAGAGATCGCGGGCCCCGTATTTTT. Its translation is CATSRDRGPRIF.

The J gene is TRBJ2-2, the V gene TRBV5-5; TRBD1 aligns across 7 bases. CDR1 SGHKS and CDR2 YYEKEE come from the germline V gene (reference sequence). The CDR3 spans 15 residues. V lost 4 bases, J lost 2 bases, and 5 bases stayed unmatched. The CDR3 coding sequence is TGTGCCAGCAGCCCGACAGGGATAAACACCGGGGAGCTGTTTTTT. Residues: CASSPTGINTGELFF.

This rearrangement joins TRBV19 to TRBJ1-4, with 10 bases that match TRBD1. Germline assignment: CDR1 LNHDA and CDR2 SQIVND (reference sequence). CDR3 length: 15 amino acids. Unmatched junction bases numbered 4, after V lost 3 bases and J lost 6 bases. CDR3 coding DNA: TGTGCCAGTAGTATCGGCGGGACAGGGGATGAAAAACTGTTTTTT. It is translated as CASSIGGTGDEKLFF.

The rearrangement joins TRBV7-2 to TRBJ2-3; no definite D call. The germline V and J ends were trimmed by 1 base and 3 bases, with 5 bases remaining between them. This CDR3 contains 13 residues. Germline CDR1 and CDR2: SGHTA and FQGNSA. In DNA form, the CDR3 reads TGTGCCAGCAGCTTAGAAGCGACAGATACGCAGTATTTT. Amino acids: CASSLEATDTQYF.

The chain has TRBV7-8 and TRBJ1-1, with D maybe TRBD1 (5 bases). The CDR3 extends over 12 amino acids. CDR1 and CDR2 from the germline V gene are SGHVS and FQNEAQ. V was clipped by 5 bases and J by 12 bases, with 16 bases between them. CDR3 protein: CASSPFGGVPFF. CDR3 DNA: TGTGCCAGCAGCCCGTTTGGGGGGGTTCCTTTCTTT.

The rearrangement links TRBV5-1 to TRBJ2-2; 9 bases are shared with TRBD2. The V gene end was trimmed by 5 bases and the J gene end by 6 bases; junction bases not matched to a gene: 8. The CDR3 totals 15 residues. Germline CDR1 and CDR2: SGHRS and YFSETQ. The DNA for the CDR3 is TGCGCCAGCAGGCTGGCCAGCGGGGGGCCCGGGGAGCTGTTTTTT. Its protein product is CASRLASGGPGELFF. The full variable domain, completed using reference TRBV5-1 and TRBJ2-2, is KAGVTQTPRYLIKTRGQQVTLSCSPISGHRSVSWYQQTPGQGLQFLFEYFSETQRNKGNFPGRFSGRQFSNSRSEMNVSTLELGDSALYLCASRLASGGPGELFFGEGSRLTVL.

V usage is TRBV30 and J usage is TRBJ1-1; 7 bases map to TRBD1. The CDR3 loop spans 13 amino acids. With 5 bases clipped from V and 1 base from J, the junction kept 4 bases outside the gene matches. CDR1 and CDR2 from the germline V gene are GTSNPN and SVGIG (reference sequence). The CDR3: CAWGGQPNTEAFF. The CDR3 DNA sequence: TGTGCCTGGGGGGGACAGCCGAACACTGAAGCTTTCTTT.

V is TRBV2 and J is TRBJ1-4; TRBD1 agrees at 8 bases. V shed 6 bases, J shed 0 bases, and the junction held 3 bases outside the gene matches. Germline CDR1 SNHLY, CDR2 FYNNEI. The length of the CDR3 is 15 residues. CDR3 DNA: TGTGCCAGCAGACAGGGGGGTGCAACTAATGAAAAACTGTTTTTT. It specifies CASRQGGATNEKLFF.

The rearrangement links TRBV7-3 to TRBJ1-1, with TRBD1 as a possible D gene (6 bases). V lost 5 bases to trimming and J lost 12 bases, with 19 bases between them. CDR1 is SGHTA and CDR2 is FQGTGA in the germline V gene. The CDR3 spans 13 residues. The CDR3, as DNA: TGTGCCAGCAGCCCAACTCGGGGGGGCATAACTTTCTTT. Translation gives CASSPTRGGITFF.

This rearrangement joins TRBV6-5 to TRBJ1-1; D is possibly TRBD1 (5 bases). The germline V gene has CDR1 MNHEY and CDR2 SVGAGI. This CDR3 has 14 amino acids. The V end was cut by 6 bases, the J end by 4 bases, with 15 bases between. DNA of the CDR3: TGTGCCAGCAGGCTTCCCCAGGGTCGCACTGAAGCTTTCTTT. It codes for CASRLPQGRTEAFF.

This clone has just a few counts. The chain is built from TRBV3-1 (or the pseudogene TRBV3-2) and TRBJ2-5; D remains unclear. In germline, CDR1 is LGHDT, CDR2 YNNKEL (reference sequence). The CDR3 spans 13 residues. The ends were cut back, 0 bases at V and 5 bases at J, with 7 bases in the middle. CDR3 DNA sequence: TGTGCCAGCAGCCAAGAGAGGAAGGAGACCCAGTACTTC. It yields the protein CASSQERKETQYF.

CDR3 protein: CASSIDGAPVAYNSPLHF. As DNA, the CDR3 is TGTGCCAGTAGTATAGATGGGGCGCCGGTGGCCTATAATTCACCCCTCCACTTT. The chain employs TRBV19 and TRBJ1-6; TRBD1 might be the D (5 bases). Germline V gene data show CDR1 as LNHDA and CDR2 as SQIVND (reference sequence). V was trimmed by 0 bases and J by 2 bases, leaving 14 bases between them. This CDR3 is 18 amino acids long.

The CDR3 loop reads CASRARLAGDNNEQFF. DNA of the CDR3: TGTGCCAGTAGAGCTCGGCTAGCGGGGGATAACAATGAGCAGTTCTTC. The rearrangement joins TRBV19 to TRBJ2-1; 10 positions match TRBD2. V trimming: 6 bases; J trimming: 5 bases; junction bases outside the gene matches: 10. The CDR3 is 16 residues long. Germline CDR1 LNHDA, CDR2 SQIVND (reference sequence).

This clone was picked up a small number of times. CDR3 sequence reads: CASSLDGRGTDTQYF. DNA of the CDR3: TGTGCCAGCAGCTTAGACGGCAGGGGCACAGATACGCAGTATTTT. The chain joins TRBV7-8 to TRBJ2-3; D is perhaps TRBD1 (5 bases). CDR1 and CDR2 (germline): SGHVS, FQNEAQ. V was trimmed by 1 base and J by 1 base, leaving 9 bases between them. The length of the CDR3 is 15 residues.

This chain uses TRBV18 with TRBJ1-4; D is ambiguous. Trimming removed 1 base at V and 13 bases at J, with 13 bases between. The CDR3 runs 13 residues. Germline CDR1 and CDR2: KGHSH and LQKENI. CDR3 amino acids: CASSPRQEGGLFF. The CDR3 DNA reads TGTGCCAGCTCACCACGTCAGGAAGGAGGACTGTTTTTT.

J is TRBJ1-5 and V is TRBV6-5; 8 nucleotides match TRBD1. Germline V gene lookup returns CDR1 MNHEY and CDR2 SVGAGI. The CDR3 length is 14 residues. After removal of 7 bases from V and 4 bases from J, the junction contained 6 bases not matched to a gene. CDR3 sequence (DNA): TGTGCCAGCAAGAGGGACAGGAGTAATCAGCCCCAGCATTTT. This gives the protein CASKRDRSNQPQHF.

This sequence joins TRBV6-5 and TRBJ1-2; D ambiguous. V dropped 6 bases and J dropped 0 bases, with 8 bases sitting between them. The CDR3 sequence is 13 residues long. Germline V lookup: CDR1 MNHEY, CDR2 SVGAGI. This CDR3 is CASRLDSNYGYTF. CDR3 DNA sequence: TGTGCCAGCAGACTAGATTCTAACTATGGCTACACCTTC.

This clone was recorded a few times. The V and J genes are TRBV18 and TRBJ1-2; D remains ambiguous. Germline CDR1 KGHSH, CDR2 LQKENI. With 2 bases removed from V and 0 bases from J, the gap between germline ends came to 10 bases. CDR3 length: 15 residues. The CDR3 DNA reads TGTGCCAGCTCACCAGTCACGGGTACTAACTATGGCTACACCTTC. This sequence encodes CASSPVTGTNYGYTF.

V usage is TRBV7-2 and J usage is TRBJ2-2; 7 nucleotides agree with TRBD2. After removal of 4 bases from V and 4 bases from J, the junction contained 3 bases not matched to a gene. Germline CDR1 reads SGHTA; CDR2 reads FQGNSA. The CDR3 consists of 14 residues. The DNA of the CDR3 is TGTGCCAGCAGCTCAGGGAGGGCCACCGGGGAGCTGTTTTTT. Amino acid sequence: CASSSGRATGELFF.

This chain connects TRBV20-1 to TRBJ2-3, with 12 bases aligning to TRBD2. Germline loops: CDR1 DFQATT, CDR2 SNEGSKA (reference sequence). J lost 7 bases, V lost 3 bases, and 5 bases had no gene match. CDR3 length: 14 residues. The CDR3 DNA sequence: TGCAGTGCTAGTGGACTAGCGGGGCTCCATACGCAGTATTTT. This gives the protein CSASGLAGLHTQYF.

The chain employs TRBV27 and TRBJ2-3, with TRBD1 matching 9 bases. CDR3 length: 16 residues. V shed 6 bases, J shed 0 bases, and the junction held 7 bases outside the gene matches. Germline V gene data show CDR1 as MNHEY and CDR2 as SMNVEV (reference sequence). DNA for the CDR3: TGTGCCAGCAGACCAGGGACAGGGCTTAGCACAGATACGCAGTATTTT. Amino acid sequence: CASRPGTGLSTDTQYF.

The chain couples TRBV18 to TRBJ1-2, with D perhaps TRBD1 (6 bases). The CDR3 totals 15 residues. V was trimmed by 3 bases and J by 2 bases, leaving 13 bases between them. In germline, CDR1 is KGHSH, CDR2 LQKENI. CDR3 loop: CASSPSGGANYGYTF. DNA for the CDR3: TGTGCCAGCTCACCCAGTGGGGGGGCAAACTATGGCTACACCTTC. The full variable domain, its missing parts supplied by reference TRBV18 and TRBJ1-2, is NAGVMQNPRHLVRRRGQEARLRCSPMKGHSHVYWYRQLPEEGLKFMVYLQKENIIDESGMPKERFSAEFPKEGPSILRIQQVVRGDSAAYFCASSPSGGANYGYTFGSGTRLTVV.

DNA for the CDR3: TGTGCCAGCAGTGATTGGGGGACAGGGCGTATGAACACTGAAGCTTTCTTT. Amino acids: CASSDWGTGRMNTEAFF. The J gene is TRBJ1-1, the V gene TRBV25-1; 9 bases match TRBD1. The CDR3 length is 17 residues. The germline V gene encodes CDR1 MGHDK and CDR2 SYGVNS. Trimming took 3 bases from V and 0 from J; bases not matched to a gene: 8.

The chain has TRBV11-1 and TRBJ2-3, with D perhaps TRBD2 (5 bases). The germline V gene encodes CDR1 SGHAT and CDR2 FQDESV (reference sequence). The CDR3 spans 15 residues. V gave up 2 bases and J gave up 7 bases, with 16 bases separating them. The CDR3 loop reads CASSLKSMGANTQYF. The CDR3 DNA sequence: TGTGCCAGCAGCTTAAAGAGTATGGGAGCGAATACGCAGTATTTT. Based on the CDR3 plus reference TRBV11-1 and TRBJ2-3, the full variable domain is EAEVAQSPRYKITEKSQAVAFWCDPISGHATLYWYRQILGQGPELLVQFQDESVVDDSQLPKDRFSAERLKGVDSTLKIQPAELGDSAMYLCASSLKSMGANTQYFGPGTRLTVL.

The chain is built from TRBV18 and TRBJ2-5; D remains unclear. The V gene lost 5 bases and the J gene lost 2 bases, with 9 bases spanning the gap. CDR1 KGHSH and CDR2 LQKENI come from the germline V gene. CDR3 length: 13 amino acids. The CDR3 nucleotides read TGTGCCAGCTCATCCGACATACAAGAGACCCAGTACTTC. As protein: CASSSDIQETQYF.

J is TRBJ1-4 and V is TRBV5-1; D is perhaps TRBD1 (5 bases). CDR1 is SGHRS, CDR2 YFSETQ, per germline. The CDR3 contains 14 residues. Trimming removed 3 bases from V and 4 bases from J, with 10 bases in between. The CDR3 loop reads CASSSTELNEKLFF. As DNA, the CDR3 is TGCGCCAGCAGCTCGACAGAGCTTAATGAAAAACTGTTTTTT.

This CDR3 is CASGASGTPNSPLHF. CDR3 in DNA: TGTGCCAGCGGGGCTTCCGGGACACCCAATTCACCCCTCCACTTT. The chain couples TRBV2 to TRBJ1-6, with D possibly TRBD1 on 6 matching bases. Germline values: CDR1 SNHLY, CDR2 FYNNEI. The V and J ends lost 8 bases and 7 bases respectively, with 18 bases between them. The CDR3 has 15 residues.

The chain links TRBV9 to TRBJ2-7; D is ambiguous. CDR3 size: 14 residues. V lost 3 bases and J lost 0, with 10 bases in between. Germline CDR1 is SGDLS and CDR2 is YYNGEE. The CDR3 DNA follows: TGTGCCAGCAGCGCAGACACCCACTCCTACGAGCAGTACTTC. It is translated as CASSADTHSYEQYF.